The 10 T cell receptor beta chains below come from one sample, sequenced in a study of CD4 and CD8 cells across lung adenocarcinoma regions. One entry per CDR3 protein results from TCRdb running MiXCR on the PCR reads. The repertoire has around 15,000 distinct CDR3 sequences, approximately 40% of them found once; the top ten carry about 18%. The sequencing sample was made of CD4+ T cells from the center of a lung tumor. The receptors here all came from a male donor with lung adenocarcinoma. The CD4 and CD8 labels of this study may be unreliable.

This clonotype was counted many times. The V gene is TRBV5-1, the J gene TRBJ2-5, with a weak D call TRBD1 (6 bases). V was cut by 5 bases and J by 1 base, with 12 bases left in between. This CDR3 is built from 14 residues. The V gene's germline CDR1 is SGHRS and CDR2 YFSETQ. The CDR3 sequence is CASRPTGIQETQYF. CDR3 DNA: TGCGCCAGCAGACCAACAGGGATCCAAGAGACCCAGTACTTC.

The sample holds many counts of this clonotype. This sequence joins TRBV14 and TRBJ2-3, with D tentatively TRBD1 or TRBD2 (5 bases each). Germline lookup yields CDR1 SGHDN and CDR2 FVKESK. This CDR3 spans 15 amino acids. The V end was cut by 6 bases, the J end by 2 bases, with 15 bases between. The CDR3 region is CASRQTGTNTDTQYF. CDR3 coding DNA: TGTGCCAGCAGGCAAACCGGGACCAACACAGATACGCAGTATTTT.

This clonotype appeared once. An end of the junction does not agree with germline; a read error may underlie this. The chain is built from TRBV6-1 and TRBJ2-4; the D gene is possibly TRBD1 (6 bases). Germline CDR1 is MNHNS and CDR2 is SASEGT. CDR3 length: 12 residues. The chain's CDR3 is CASRGATNTQYF. The CDR3 DNA reads TGTGCGAGCAGGGGAGCCACAAATACGCAGTATTTC.

In regard to this clonotype: One end of the junction is discordant with germline, which a read error may explain. J is TRBJ2-3 and V is TRBV6-1; D is unclear. Germline V gene sequence: CDR1 MNHNS, CDR2 SASEGT. CDR3 length equals 15 residues. The CDR3 loop reads CASSVTLLPKDTQYF. The CDR3 nucleotides are TGTGCCAGCAGTGTGACGCTGCTACCCAAAGATACGCAGTATTTC.

Notes on this clonotype: The junction differs from germline at one of its ends, possibly a read error. V usage is TRBV6-1 and J usage is TRBJ2-3; the D gene is possibly TRBD1 (6 bases). This CDR3 is 15 amino acids long. Per germline, CDR1 MNHNS and CDR2 SASEGT. CDR3: CARGHGEGDTDTQYF. The CDR3 DNA reads TGTGCCAGGGGGCACGGGGAAGGGGACACAGATACCCAGTATTTT.

The table lists this clonotype with a few counts. This chain uses TRBV4-1 with TRBJ2-1; TRBD2 matches at 7 bases. Germline V CDR1 and CDR2: MGHRA, YSYEKL. The V gene end was trimmed by 3 bases and the J gene end by 8 bases; junction bases not matched to a gene: 10. The CDR3 runs to 15 residues. Written as DNA, the CDR3 is TGCGCCAGCAGCCACCCACCGCGGGGGTTCCATGAGCAGTTCTTC. Its translation: CASSHPPRGFHEQFF.

This clonotype has a count of ten or more. The chain couples TRBV12-3 or TRBV12-4 to TRBJ1-1; D not resolved. V lost 3 bases and J 7 bases, leaving 9 bases between the germline ends. CDR3 length equals 12 residues. The CDR3 nucleotides read TGTGCCAGCAGTTTGGCGGGGTTTGAAGCTTTCTTT. It specifies CASSLAGFEAFF.

This clonotype turned up a few times. The J gene is TRBJ2-3, the V gene TRBV14; TRBD1 agrees at 8 bases. The CDR3 length is 16 residues. CDR1 is SGHDN and CDR2 is FVKESK in the germline V gene. J lost 3 bases, V lost 0 bases, and 5 bases had no gene match. In DNA form, the CDR3 reads TGTGCCAGCAGCCAAGATTCCGACAGGGGAACAGATACGCAGTATTTT. Protein: CASSQDSDRGTDTQYF.

In regard to this clonotype: A read error may produce the germline difference seen at one junction end. The rearrangement links TRBV14 to TRBJ2-5; D possibly matches TRBD1 or TRBD2 (5 bases each). Germline V gene lookup returns CDR1 SGHDN and CDR2 FVKESK. There are 15 residues in the CDR3. CDR3 residues: CARGLVSRDPETQYF. CDR3 DNA sequence: TGTGCCAGGGGCCTCGTTAGCCGGGACCCAGAGACGCAGTACTTC. Full variable domain (outside the CDR3, taken from reference TRBV14 and TRBJ2-5): EAGVTQFPSHSVIEKGQTVTLRCDPISGHDNLYWYRRVMGKEIKFLLHFVKESKQDESGMPNNRFLAERTGGTYSTLKVQPAELEDSGVYFCARGLVSRDPETQYFGPGTRLLVL.

This clonotype has ten or more counts. The rearrangement joins TRBV25-1 to TRBJ1-2, with D perhaps TRBD1 (5 bases). V was pared by 4 bases and J by 2 bases, with 14 bases between. Germline CDR1 is MGHDK and CDR2 is SYGVNS. The CDR3 is made up of 15 amino acids. Written as DNA, the CDR3 is TGTGCCAGCAGTGCTCCCTGGGCAGGGAACTATGGCTACACCTTC. It specifies CASSAPWAGNYGYTF.